Sequencing of this TCR beta chain was carried out in a study of cytomegalovirus exposure and HLA in healthy donors. Study results and caveats: In vitro data verified a few CMV-associated chains as specific for CMV antigens. The classifier, whose performance was assessed in both the original and validation cohorts, reportedly diagnosed cytomegalovirus status with high specificity and sensitivity.

A remark on this clone: The antigen remains undetermined.

The CDR3 has 14 amino acids. Germline CDR1 and CDR2: SGHNT and YENEEA. V lost 0 bases, J lost 5 bases, and 11 bases lay in between. The table came from immunoSEQ multiplex PCR; TCRdb's copy has only in-frame clones and leaves some out. The sample records 110,000 to 150,000 clones, just under 90% being singletons. The sequencing sample was made of PBMCs. The rearrangement uses TRBV11-3 and TRBJ2-7, with a tentative D call TRBD1 (5 bases). The sequence came from a woman aged 30 to 39 in good health and CMV-seropositive. CDR3 loop: CASSLDDSRDEQYF. In DNA form, the CDR3 reads TGTGCCAGCAGCTTAGATGATAGCAGGGACGAGCAGTACTTC.